Listed below are T cell receptor beta chains from one sample, sequenced in a study of T cell changes during pregnancy in multiple sclerosis. The method was immunoSEQ multiplex PCR; TCRdb's version includes in-frame clones alone and lacks a portion of them. The sample has 90,000 to 120,000 clones, roughly nine tenths seen once. This specimen was peripheral blood, taken after pregnancy. These receptors all stem from a female donor with multiple sclerosis, enrolled in a pregnancy study. The conserved cysteine and the conserved F or W are not part of the CDR3 here.

v_gene | CDR3aa
TRBV27 | ASSGDRATYEQY
TRBV29-1 | SVAGGESGNTIY
TRBV5-5 | ASSQRGQGKSYEQY
TRBV12-5 | ASGPSGSMGST
TRBV28 | ASSSGGTGQPQH
TRBV11-2 | ASSFQAGITGELF
TRBV7-9 | ASNPASLNTEAF
TRBV15 | ATSRSGTANQPQH
TRBV7-3 | ASSRHRGTEAF
TRBV6-1 | ASSVQGFGEQF
TRBV2 | ASSEGGVNIPF
TRBV6-1 | ASSEWRGVGTDTQY
TRBV5-1 | ASSLRQGGTDTQY
TRBV9 | ASSGTGTSYGYT
TRBV15 | ATSYSGNQETQY
TRBV5-4 | ASSTQGTNYGYT
TRBV4-1 | ASSQGDWSSTDTQY
TRBV27 | ASSLTGGYEQY
TRBV7-3 | ASRQTGGPTDTQY
TRBV10-2 | ASSIAGGRTDTQY
TRBV6-5 | ASSLTSGGGQY
TRBV29-1 | SGRDSNTF
TRBV19 | ASTPRENTEAF
TRBV7-3 | ASSQGADNSPLH
TRBV7-3 | ASSLLGGQGAEYNEQF
TRBV30 | AWSLSSVGDTQY
TRBV7-2 | ASSLGSYGYT
TRBV4-1 | ASSQVSGGKNIQY
TRBV9 | ASSVETSGKQY
TRBV2 | ASLGEDYEQY
TRBV10-3 | AINGTGSNQPQH
TRBV6-1 | ASDIRAYEQY
TRBV10-2 | ASSATGGYT
TRBV4-2 | ASSHQIRQGNRANVLT
TRBV5-4 | ASSLDQRGGIEQF
TRBV6-5 | ASSYSRAETYEQY
TRBV7-9 | ASSVGETEAF
TRBV5-6 | ASSLGPTGNHQPQH
TRBV6-5 | ASSYGGVYGYT
TRBV5-1 | ASSSGLAGFNEQF
TRBV30 | AWRGLQEKLF
TRBV18 | ASSKLIYRGNNEQF
TRBV6-5 | ASSPYPTNEKLF
TRBV23-1 | ASSRLKRRGWNQPQH
TRBV5-1 | ASSLDRESPLH
TRBV6-6 | ASSRTSGGGIDEQF
TRBV9 | ASSVGGGRTGELF